This T cell receptor beta chain was obtained from a study of T cell responses to AZD1222 COVID-19 vaccine. Sequencing was performed with immunoSEQ multiplex PCR; in TCRdb, only in-frame clones are kept and a portion is missing. The sample carries approximately 74,000 clones, 86% recorded once. Study conclusions and caveats: Along spike, vaccine-associated CD4 TCRs were found throughout, with dominance at 160-218 and 743-854. Seropositive at baseline were only a handful of AZD1222 recipients. Elevations in Spike-specific TCR breadth and depth followed administration of two AZD1222 doses.

A note on this clone: What it recognizes is unknown.

The germline CDR1 and CDR2 sequences are SGHTA and FQGTGA. There are 16 residues in the CDR3. V lost 0 bases, J lost 3 bases, and 6 bases stayed unmatched. This clonotype originated in an adult in good health. This material consisted of peripheral blood, taken on day 0 of AZD1222 vaccination. The V and J genes are TRBV7-3 and TRBJ2-7; 9 nucleotides agree with TRBD1. The CDR3 sequence is CASSLTGGQGFYEQYF. For the CDR3, the DNA is TGTGCCAGCAGCTTAACGGGGGGACAGGGCTTCTACGAGCAGTACTTC.